The 12 T cell receptor beta chains below come from one sample, sequenced in a study of long-term antiretroviral therapy in people with HIV. The assay, immunoSEQ v3.0, was run at survey level. Here immunoSEQ multiplex PCR was the method, and the copy in TCRdb shows in-frame clones only, minus some. The sample holds some 25,000 clones; about 86% are singletons and the top ten take around 6%. Sequencing was performed on unsorted PBMCs, taken 0.7 years before starting antiretroviral therapy. These receptors were collected from a man aged 30 to 39 with HIV.

V is TRBV6-1 and J is TRBJ2-7, with D perhaps TRBD2 (5 bases). Germline CDR1 and CDR2: MNHNS and SASEGT. Deletions cut 5 bases from V and 0 bases from J, with 11 bases between. The CDR3 runs to 14 residues. CDR3 in DNA: TGTGCCAGCAGTACCCGGACTTCCTCCTACGAGCAGTACTTC. Protein sequence: CASSTRTSSYEQYF.

The J gene is TRBJ1-1, the V gene TRBV28, with D perhaps matching TRBD1 (5 bases). Per germline, CDR1 MDHEN and CDR2 SYDVKM. The CDR3 runs to 13 residues. The V end was cut by 7 bases, the J end by 4 bases, with 13 bases between. This CDR3 is CASTGGGRTEAFF. The CDR3 DNA reads as TGTGCCAGCACGGGTGGGGGTCGCACTGAAGCTTTCTTT. The full variable domain, with the rest looked up from reference TRBV28 and TRBJ1-1, is DVKVTQSSRYLVKRTGEKVFLECVQDMDHENMFWYRQDPGLGLRLIYFSYDVKMKEKGDIPEGYSVSREKKERFSLILESASTNQTSMYLCASTGGGRTEAFFGQGTRLTVV.

This clone has just a few counts. The rearrangement links TRBV5-5 to TRBJ1-6; a possible D gene is TRBD1 (5 bases). CDR3 length: 16 residues. Germline CDR1 and CDR2: SGHKS and YYEKEE (reference sequence). V was trimmed by 0 bases and J by 7 bases, leaving 14 bases between them. CDR3 coding DNA: TGTGCCAGCAGCTTGGTTCCTCGCGAGGGGAATTCACCCCTCCACTTT. Its translation is CASSLVPREGNSPLHF.

This clone appeared once. V usage is TRBV7-2 and J usage is TRBJ1-5; TRBD1 matches 8 bases. V lost 5 bases to trimming and J lost 8 bases; unmatched junction nucleotides: 8. This CDR3 is 14 amino acids long. Germline V gene sequence: CDR1 SGHTA, CDR2 FQGNSA. CDR3 nucleotides: TGTGCCAGCAGCCCAAGGACAGGGTGGGAGCCCCAGCATTTT. Amino acid sequence: CASSPRTGWEPQHF.

The chain carries TRBV29-1 and TRBJ2-3; 9 bases fit TRBD1. Germline loops: CDR1 SQVTM, CDR2 ANQGSEA. The CDR3 has 12 residues. V lost 7 bases and J lost 3; bases outside the gene matches: 2. This CDR3 is CSDGTGTDTQYF. The CDR3 region has the DNA TGCAGCGATGGGACAGGGACAGATACGCAGTATTTT.

The chain carries TRBV11-2 and TRBJ2-5; D is perhaps TRBD2 (6 bases). V lost 5 bases and J 5 bases, leaving 12 bases between the germline ends. Germline CDR1 is SGHAT and CDR2 is FQNNGV. This CDR3 has 13 residues. Here the CDR3 DNA reads TGTGCCAGCAGCCCAGGGACTCGGGAGACCCAGTACTTC. Its protein product is CASSPGTRETQYF.

This clone was found once. The gene calls are TRBV6-4 and TRBJ2-3; possible D gene TRBD2, 6 bases. Germline V gene data show CDR1 as MRHNA and CDR2 as SNTAGT. V was clipped by 3 bases and J by 0 bases, with 10 bases between them. The CDR3 length is 15 residues. CDR3 protein: CASSEESGSTDTQYF. In DNA, the CDR3 is TGTGCCAGCAGTGAGGAAAGCGGGAGCACAGATACGCAGTATTTT.

The rearrangement uses TRBV4-1 and TRBJ1-4; the D gene is possibly TRBD1 (5 bases). The CDR3 covers 12 residues. Germline CDR1 reads MGHRA; CDR2 reads YSYEKL. The V end was cut by 6 bases, the J end by 12 bases, with 14 bases between. CDR3 nucleotide sequence: TGCGCCAGCAGACCCGAAGGGACGGAACTGTTTTTT. Protein sequence: CASRPEGTELFF.

This chain links TRBV10-2 with TRBJ2-1; TRBD2 matches at 10 bases. The V gene end was trimmed by 5 bases and the J gene end by 4 bases; junction bases not matched to a gene: 11. From germline, CDR1 is WSHSY and CDR2 SAAADI. CDR3 length equals 17 residues. The CDR3 region is CASSRPSNSGGYNEQFF. The CDR3 coding sequence is TGCGCCAGCAGTCGACCTTCCAATAGCGGGGGGTACAATGAGCAGTTCTTC.

CDR3 region: CASSWGLPNEQFF. The DNA for the CDR3 is TGTGCCAGCAGTTGGGGACTGCCCAATGAGCAGTTCTTC. The chain employs TRBV28 and TRBJ2-1; D might be TRBD2 (6 bases). Germline V gives CDR1 MDHEN, CDR2 SYDVKM. The CDR3 contains 13 residues. Trimming cost V 4 bases and J 6 bases, with 10 bases left between them. The whole variable domain, remainder taken from reference TRBV28 and TRBJ2-1, is DVKVTQSSRYLVKRTGEKVFLECVQDMDHENMFWYRQDPGLGLRLIYFSYDVKMKEKGDIPEGYSVSREKKERFSLILESASTNQTSMYLCASSWGLPNEQFFGPGTRLTVL.

The table lists this clone with a few counts. The chain joins TRBV7-9 to TRBJ2-7, with TRBD2 matching over 7 bases. This CDR3 has 14 amino acids. Germline-derived CDR1 and CDR2 are SEHNR and FQNEAQ (reference sequence). The ends lost 3 bases at V and 6 bases at J; junction bases unmatched: 8. DNA of the CDR3: TGTGCCAGCAGCTTTCAGGCGTCGGGGGGCGAGCAGTACTTC. Amino acids: CASSFQASGGEQYF.

DNA for the CDR3: TGTGCCAGCAGTTTAGGTAGCGGGTCCCTTGGTGAGCAGTTCTTC. Encoded protein: CASSLGSGSLGEQFF. This rearrangement joins TRBV28 to TRBJ2-1, with 7 positions matching TRBD2. Germline trimming cut 2 bases from V and 9 bases from J; bases unmatched to any gene: 10. This CDR3 has 15 residues. CDR1 and CDR2 (germline): MDHEN, SYDVKM.